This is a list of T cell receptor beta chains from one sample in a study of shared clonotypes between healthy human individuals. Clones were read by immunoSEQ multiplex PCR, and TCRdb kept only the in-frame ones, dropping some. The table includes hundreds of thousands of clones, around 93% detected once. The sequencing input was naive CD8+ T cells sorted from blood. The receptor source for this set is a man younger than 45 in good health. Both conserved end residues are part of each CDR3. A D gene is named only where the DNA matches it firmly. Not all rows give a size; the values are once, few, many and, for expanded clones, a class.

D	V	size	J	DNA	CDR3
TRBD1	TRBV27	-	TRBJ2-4	TGTGCCAGCAGTTTAACGACAGGGGGCCAAAACATTCAGTACTTC	CASSLTTGGQNIQYF
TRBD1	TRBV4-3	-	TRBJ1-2	TGCGCCAGCAGCCCGCGGACAGGAGACTATGGCTACACCTTC	CASSPRTGDYGYTF
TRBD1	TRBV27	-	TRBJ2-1	TGTGCCAGCAGTGCAAGGACAGGGGAGGCCGATGAGCAGTTCTTC	CASSARTGEADEQFF
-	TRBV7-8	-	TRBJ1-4	TGTGCCAGCAGCTTATTCGAAATCAGGGACACTAATGAAAAACTGTTTTTT	CASSLFEIRDTNEKLFF
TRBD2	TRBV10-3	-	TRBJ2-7	TGTGCCATCAGTGGGGGGCTAGCGGGATTCCTCTCCTACGAGCAGTACTTC	CAISGGLAGFLSYEQYF
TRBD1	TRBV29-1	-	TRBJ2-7	TGCAGCGTTGAGGGACAGGGGGCTGTCTACGAGCAGTACTTC	CSVEGQGAVYEQYF
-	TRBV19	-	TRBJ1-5	TGTGCCAGTAGTATATCAGGTCTTCCCAATCAGCCCCAGCATTTT	CASSISGLPNQPQHF
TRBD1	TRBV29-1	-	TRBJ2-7	TGCAGCGTTGAAGGACAGGGAGACCGGCAGTACTTC	CSVEGQGDRQYF
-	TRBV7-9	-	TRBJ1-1	TGTGCCAGCAGACCCGGGGCGGGAGGCACTGAAGCTTTCTTT	CASRPGAGGTEAFF
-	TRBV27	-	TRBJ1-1	TGTGCCAGCAGTTTCCGCAGGGAGGACACTGAAGCTTTCTTT	CASSFRREDTEAFF
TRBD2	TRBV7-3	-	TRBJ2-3	TGTGCCAGCAGCTTTGGGGTAGCGGGTTTAGATACGCAGTATTTT	CASSFGVAGLDTQYF
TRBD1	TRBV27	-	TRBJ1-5	TGTGCCAGCAGTAGCATAGGACAGGGTAGGATGGAGCCCCAGCATTTT	CASSSIGQGRMEPQHF
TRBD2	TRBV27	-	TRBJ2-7	TGTGCCAGCACCCCTCGCGGGAGCTCCTCCGAGCAGTACTTC	CASTPRGSSSEQYF
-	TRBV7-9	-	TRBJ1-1	TGTGCCAGCAGCTTAGTGGGCACCCAAATGAACACTGAAGCTTTCTTT	CASSLVGTQMNTEAFF
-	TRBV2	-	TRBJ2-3	TGTGCCAGCAGTGAGCACCCGAACCAGTATTTT	CASSEHPNQYF
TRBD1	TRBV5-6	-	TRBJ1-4	TGTGCCAGCAGCCCGACAGGGTCAACTAATGAAAAACTGTTTTTT	CASSPTGSTNEKLFF
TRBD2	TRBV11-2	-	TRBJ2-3	TGTGCCAGCAGCTCTCGGACTAGCGGGAGGGCCGGAGATACGCAGTATTTT	CASSSRTSGRAGDTQYF
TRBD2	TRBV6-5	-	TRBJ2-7	TGTGCCAGCAGTTACAGCGGGAGAGGCTACGAGCAGTACTTC	CASSYSGRGYEQYF
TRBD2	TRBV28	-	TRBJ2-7	TGTGCCAGCAGTCTGGGAGCGGGAGGGGACGAGCAGTACTTC	CASSLGAGGDEQYF
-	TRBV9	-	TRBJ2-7	TGTGCCAGCAGCCAGAAGGGGGAGGGGAGCTACGAGCAGTACTTC	CASSQKGEGSYEQYF
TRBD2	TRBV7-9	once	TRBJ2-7	TGTGCCAGCAGCAATACGCGACTAGCGGGAGAGGGCCGGTACTTC	CASSNTRLAGEGRYF
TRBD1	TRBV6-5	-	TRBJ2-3	TGTGCCAGCAGCTTGCCGGGACAGGGGCATGATACGCAGTATTTT	CASSLPGQGHDTQYF
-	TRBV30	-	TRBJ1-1	TGTGCCTGGGATAAACAGGGTCATCTATCTGGTACTGAAGCTTTCTTT	CAWDKQGHLSGTEAFF
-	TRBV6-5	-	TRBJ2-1	TGTGCCAGCAGTTACTCGAACCGTGAGCAGTTCTTC	CASSYSNREQFF
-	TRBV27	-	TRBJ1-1	TGTGCCAGCAGTTTATCTGGCTCCTTGAACACTGAAGCTTTCTTT	CASSLSGSLNTEAFF
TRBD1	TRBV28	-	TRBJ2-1	TGTGCCAGCAGTTTTAAGGGGACAGGGCCCTACAATGAGCAGTTCTTC	CASSFKGTGPYNEQFF
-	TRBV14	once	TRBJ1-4	TGTGCCAGCAGCCAAGTAAAGGGTTGGGATGAAAAACTGTTTTTT	CASSQVKGWDEKLFF
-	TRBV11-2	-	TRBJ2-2	TGTGCCAGCAGCTCACCGTCGGTGATTGCCGGGGAGCTGTTTTTT	CASSSPSVIAGELFF
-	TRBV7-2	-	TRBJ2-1	TGTGCCAGCAGCTTATTATCTTCCTACAATGAGCAGTTCTTC	CASSLLSSYNEQFF
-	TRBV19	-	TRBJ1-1	TGTGCCAGTAGTATAATAGGTTTGACTGAAGCTTTCTTT	CASSIIGLTEAFF
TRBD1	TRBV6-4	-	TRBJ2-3	TGTGCCAGCAGTGAAAAGGGACAGACAGATACGCAGTATTTT	CASSEKGQTDTQYF
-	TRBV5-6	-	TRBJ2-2	TGTGCCAGCAGCTCCCCAGACACCGGGGAGCTGTTTTTT	CASSSPDTGELFF
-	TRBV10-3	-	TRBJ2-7	TGTGCCATCATCGCTGATGTGGGTGGTCGGTACGAGCAGTACTTC	CAIIADVGGRYEQYF
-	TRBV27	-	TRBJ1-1	TGTGCCAGCAGTTTGAAGGGACGGAACACTGAAGCTTTCTTT	CASSLKGRNTEAFF
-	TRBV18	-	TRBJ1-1	TGTGCCAGCTCACCTAAGAACACTGAAGCTTTCTTT	CASSPKNTEAFF
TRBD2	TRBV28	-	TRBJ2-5	TGTGCCAGCAGTTTGAGGACTAGCGGTGGGGAGACCCAGTACTTC	CASSLRTSGGETQYF
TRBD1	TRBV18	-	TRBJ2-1	TGTGCCAGCTCATTAACAGGGGTGAGGTCCTACAATGAGCAGTTCTTC	CASSLTGVRSYNEQFF
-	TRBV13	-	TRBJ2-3	TGTGCCAGCAGCAAAAGACAGTCCGATACGCAGTATTTT	CASSKRQSDTQYF
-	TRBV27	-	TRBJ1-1	TGTGCCAGCAGTATACAGGCGAACACTGAAGCTTTCTTT	CASSIQANTEAFF
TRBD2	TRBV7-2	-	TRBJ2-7	TGTGCCAGCAGCTTAATTTGGGGACTAGCGTCGCTCACCTACGAGCAGTACTTC	CASSLIWGLASLTYEQYF
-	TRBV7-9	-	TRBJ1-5	TGTGCCAGCAGCTCCGGCGATCAGCCCCAGCATTTT	CASSSGDQPQHF
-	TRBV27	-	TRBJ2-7	TGTGCCAGCAGCGCTAGCGTGTCCTACGAGCAGTACTTC	CASSASVSYEQYF
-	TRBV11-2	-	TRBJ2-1	TGTGCCAGCAGCCCCACCCCCGGAGTATTTAATGAGCAGTTCTTC	CASSPTPGVFNEQFF
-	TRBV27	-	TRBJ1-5	TGTGCCAGCAAACCTGCGCCAGCGGACAATCAGCCCCAGCATTTT	CASKPAPADNQPQHF
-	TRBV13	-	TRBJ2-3	TGTGCCAGCAGCTTTAAAGTGACTAGCACAGATACGCAGTATTTT	CASSFKVTSTDTQYF
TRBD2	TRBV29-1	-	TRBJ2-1	TGCAGCGTGCACGGACTAGCTACAACTGGGGCCAATGAGCAGTTCTTC	CSVHGLATTGANEQFF
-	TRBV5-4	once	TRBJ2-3	TGTGCCAGCAGCCGCTTAGGGGTTTCTAGCACAGATACGCAGTATTTT	CASSRLGVSSTDTQYF
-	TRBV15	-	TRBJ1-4	TGTGCCACCAGCAGAGTCCGGGACGGTAATGAAAAACTGTTTTTT	CATSRVRDGNEKLFF
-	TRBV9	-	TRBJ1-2	TGTGCCAGCAGCGTAGAAACACCCCCTACGGAGGATGGCTACACCTTC	CASSVETPPTEDGYTF
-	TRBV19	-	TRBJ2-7	TGTGCCAGTAGTATATCTGGCGGGAACTACGAGCAGTACTTC	CASSISGGNYEQYF
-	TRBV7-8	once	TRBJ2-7	TGTGCCAGCAGCTTAGAGGGGGACACCTACTCCTACGAGCAGTACTTC	CASSLEGDTYSYEQYF